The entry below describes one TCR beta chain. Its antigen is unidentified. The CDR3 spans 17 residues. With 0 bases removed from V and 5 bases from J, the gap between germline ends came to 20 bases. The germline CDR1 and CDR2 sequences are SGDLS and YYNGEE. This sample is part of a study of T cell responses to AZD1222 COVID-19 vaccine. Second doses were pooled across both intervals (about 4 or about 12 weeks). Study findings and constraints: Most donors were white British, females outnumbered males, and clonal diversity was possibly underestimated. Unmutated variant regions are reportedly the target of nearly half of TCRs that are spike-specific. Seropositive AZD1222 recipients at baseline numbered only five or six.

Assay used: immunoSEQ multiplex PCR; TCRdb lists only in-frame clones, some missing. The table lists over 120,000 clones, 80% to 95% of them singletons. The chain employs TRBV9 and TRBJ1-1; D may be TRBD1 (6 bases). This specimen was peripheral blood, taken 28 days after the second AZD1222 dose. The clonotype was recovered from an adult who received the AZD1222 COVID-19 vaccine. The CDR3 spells CASSVGAGEASWTEAFF. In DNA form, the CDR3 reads TGTGCCAGCAGCGTAGGGGCAGGGGAGGCTTCTTGGACTGAAGCTTTCTTT. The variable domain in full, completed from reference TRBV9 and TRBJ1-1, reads DSGVTQTPKHLITATGQRVTLRCSPRSGDLSVYWYQQSLDQGLQFLIQYYNGEERAKGNILERFSAQQFPDLHSELNLSSLELGDSALYFCASSVGAGEASWTEAFFGQGTRLTVV.